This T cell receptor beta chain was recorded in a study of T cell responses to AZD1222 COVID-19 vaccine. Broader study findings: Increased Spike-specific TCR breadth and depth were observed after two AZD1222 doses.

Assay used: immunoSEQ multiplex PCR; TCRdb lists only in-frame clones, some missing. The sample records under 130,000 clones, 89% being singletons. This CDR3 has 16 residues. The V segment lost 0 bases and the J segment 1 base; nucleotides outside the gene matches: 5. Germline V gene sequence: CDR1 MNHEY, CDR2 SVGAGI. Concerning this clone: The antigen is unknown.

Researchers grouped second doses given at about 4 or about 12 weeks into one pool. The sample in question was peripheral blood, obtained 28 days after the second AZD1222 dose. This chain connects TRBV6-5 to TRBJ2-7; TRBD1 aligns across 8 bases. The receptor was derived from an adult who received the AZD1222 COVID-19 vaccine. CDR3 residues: CASSYSQGAGSYEQYF. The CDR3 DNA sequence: TGTGCCAGCAGTTACTCGCAGGGGGCAGGGTCCTACGAGCAGTACTTC.